A single sample is the source of the 26 T cell receptor beta chains below, sequenced in a study of blood T cell repertoires in COVID-19. Profiling relied on immunoSEQ multiplex PCR, and the TCRdb table lists in-frame clones only, not all of them. The table shows approximately 300,000 clones, with around 89% occurring only once. The sample was peripheral blood. Receptor source: a man aged 25-45 years with acute or convalescent COVID-19.

CDR3 sequence reads: CASSFYPGSGNTIYF. Here the CDR3 DNA reads TGTGCCAGCAGTTTTTATCCGGGCTCTGGAAACACCATATATTTT. The gene calls are TRBV28 and TRBJ1-3; no clear D gene. In germline, CDR1 is MDHEN, CDR2 SYDVKM. V lost 3 bases and J 0 bases, leaving 9 bases between the germline ends. The CDR3 covers 15 residues.

The CDR3 nucleotides read TGTGCCAGCAGCCAAGCGGGAGGGCCGGGTAATGAGCAGTTCTTC. Protein: CASSQAGGPGNEQFF. This chain connects TRBV14 to TRBJ2-1; 8 nucleotides agree with TRBD2. This CDR3 contains 15 residues. Germline V gene data show CDR1 as SGHDN and CDR2 as FVKESK. V lost 1 base and J lost 7; bases outside the gene matches: 6. The whole variable domain, filled in from reference TRBV14 and TRBJ2-1, reads EAGVTQFPSHSVIEKGQTVTLRCDPISGHDNLYWYRRVMGKEIKFLLHFVKESKQDESGMPNNRFLAERTGGTYSTLKVQPAELEDSGVYFCASSQAGGPGNEQFFGPGTRLTVL.

Written as DNA, the CDR3 is TGTGCCAGCAGCCCGGGACAGGGTAATGAAAAACTGTTTTTT. Translating gives CASSPGQGNEKLFF. The V gene is TRBV11-2, the J gene TRBJ1-4, with TRBD1 matching over 9 bases. Germline V gene sequence: CDR1 SGHAT, CDR2 FQNNGV. V lost 5 bases to trimming and J lost 4 bases; unmatched junction nucleotides: 2. This CDR3 is built from 14 residues.

V and J are TRBV18 and TRBJ1-1; 9 bases are a match to TRBD1. This CDR3 is built from 17 residues. V shed 3 bases, J shed 5 bases, and the junction held 13 bases outside the gene matches. Looked up from germline, CDR1 is KGHSH and CDR2 is LQKENI. The CDR3 nucleotides are TGTGCCAGCTCACCGGCGAGTACAGGGGGCTTGAGGACTGAAGCTTTCTTT. Residues: CASSPASTGGLRTEAFF.

The V call is TRBV6-5, the J call TRBJ2-1; 8 nucleotides agree with TRBD1. Germline CDR1 and CDR2: MNHEY and SVGAGI. V dropped 7 bases and J dropped 2; count of bases not matched to a gene: 7. The CDR3 consists of 15 residues. The CDR3 loop is CASIKDRVTYNEQFF. For the CDR3, the DNA is TGTGCCAGCATTAAGGACAGGGTAACCTACAATGAGCAGTTCTTC.

V usage is TRBV11-3 and J usage is TRBJ2-7; 9 bases align to TRBD2. Germline V gives CDR1 SGHNT, CDR2 YENEEA. This CDR3 comprises 15 residues. V trimming: 1 base; J trimming: 7 bases; junction bases outside the gene matches: 8. CDR3 DNA: TGTGCCAGCAGCTTAGGTTGCCTAGCGGGGCCAGAGCAGTACTTC. Its translation: CASSLGCLAGPEQYF.

V and J are TRBV6-5 and TRBJ1-1, with D possibly matching TRBD1 (5 bases). CDR1 is MNHEY, CDR2 SVGAGI, per germline. This CDR3 spans 13 amino acids. Trimming took 5 bases from V and 1 from J, leaving 8 bases between them. CDR3 sequence reads: CASSRGRNTEAFF. In nucleotides, the CDR3 is TGTGCCAGCAGTCGGGGGAGGAACACTGAAGCTTTCTTT.

The chain couples TRBV7-2 to TRBJ2-3; 9 nucleotides line up with TRBD2. The V segment lost 0 bases and the J segment 4 bases; nucleotides outside the gene matches: 5. Germline assignment: CDR1 SGHTA and CDR2 FQGNSA. The CDR3 length is 16 residues. Here the CDR3 reads CASSLAGGGAPDTQYF. The CDR3, as DNA: TGTGCCAGCAGCTTAGCTGGCGGGGGGGCCCCAGATACGCAGTATTTT.

The rearrangement uses TRBV2 and TRBJ1-5; 8 positions agree with TRBD1. Trimming took 6 bases from V and 7 from J; bases not matched to a gene: 8. CDR1 is SNHLY, CDR2 FYNNEI, per germline. There are 14 residues in the CDR3. DNA for the CDR3: TGTGCCAGCAGCCTACAGGGGGGACAACAGCCCCAGCATTTT. Translating gives CASSLQGGQQPQHF.

The rearrangement joins TRBV10-2 to TRBJ2-1; 7 bases are a match to TRBD1. The V and J ends lost 4 bases and 7 bases, in that order; junction bases with no gene match: 4. Germline V lookup: CDR1 WSHSY, CDR2 SAAADI. The CDR3 consists of 13 residues. The chain's CDR3 is CASSGQGKNEQFF. Here the CDR3 DNA reads TGCGCCAGCAGTGGACAGGGTAAGAATGAGCAGTTCTTC.

This clone has only one observation. The V gene is TRBV6-5, the J gene TRBJ1-5, with a weak D call TRBD1 (5 bases). This CDR3 is built from 14 residues. V was shortened by 4 bases and J by 3 bases, with 10 bases between the two germline ends. Per germline, CDR1 MNHEY and CDR2 SVGAGI. CDR3 sequence: CASSWGRNNQPQHF. The CDR3 nucleotides read TGTGCCAGCAGTTGGGGCAGAAACAATCAGCCCCAGCATTTT.

The V and J genes are TRBV5-5 and TRBJ2-7, with D perhaps TRBD2 (5 bases). The CDR3 consists of 13 residues. Trimming removed 2 bases from V and 0 bases from J, with 6 bases in between. CDR1 and CDR2 (germline): SGHKS, YYEKEE (reference sequence). CDR3 nucleotide sequence: TGTGCCAGCAGCTTAGGGAGCTCCTACGAGCAGTACTTC. Translated: CASSLGSSYEQYF.

The chain couples TRBV5-6 to TRBJ2-5; D is unclear. The CDR3 is made up of 16 amino acids. Germline lookup yields CDR1 SGHDT and CDR2 YYEEEE. Deletions cut 1 base from V and 0 bases from J, with 13 bases between. The CDR3 nucleotides are TGTGCCAGCAGCTTGACCGGGTTTCGGTACCAAGAGACCCAGTACTTC. It encodes CASSLTGFRYQETQYF.

This chain connects TRBV6-5 to TRBJ1-6; possible D gene TRBD1, 5 bases. V was clipped by 6 bases and J by 12 bases, with 12 bases between them. This CDR3 comprises 12 residues. CDR1 and CDR2 from the germline V gene are MNHEY and SVGAGI. The CDR3 DNA sequence: TGTGCCAGCAGGGGGGGAAGTGGACCCCTCCACTTT. Its protein product is CASRGGSGPLHF.

This clone was observed a handful of times. The V gene is TRBV28, the J gene TRBJ1-1; 7 nucleotides align to TRBD1. The CDR3 totals 15 residues. CDR1 and CDR2 from the germline V gene are MDHEN and SYDVKM. V trimming: 4 bases; J trimming: 0 bases; junction bases outside the gene matches: 5. The CDR3 reads CASSSSDRVNTEAFF. CDR3 nucleotide sequence: TGTGCCAGCAGTTCATCCGACAGGGTGAACACTGAAGCTTTCTTT.

This clone was detected a few times. The chain is built from TRBV5-6 and TRBJ1-1; 7 bases are a match to TRBD1. Germline CDR1 is SGHDT and CDR2 is YYEEEE. The CDR3 runs to 15 residues. Trimming cost V 0 bases and J 6 bases; bases outside gene matches: 8. In DNA, the CDR3 is TGTGCCAGCAGCTTGGAGGTGACAGGGCGGGCTGAAGCTTTCTTT. It encodes CASSLEVTGRAEAFF.

The chain is built from TRBV28 and TRBJ1-1, with D possibly TRBD1 on 6 matching bases. CDR1 is MDHEN, CDR2 SYDVKM, per germline. There are 15 residues in the CDR3. V lost 3 bases to trimming and J lost 2 bases, with 13 bases between them. The CDR3 sequence: CASSFLTGGNTEAFF. DNA for the CDR3: TGTGCCAGCAGTTTCCTGACAGGAGGAAACACTGAAGCTTTCTTT.

This clone was observed once. CDR3 sequence: CASSKGAVQPQHF. Here the CDR3 DNA reads TGTGCCAGCAGCAAGGGGGCCGTGCAGCCCCAGCATTTT. The chain carries TRBV27 and TRBJ1-5; TRBD1 aligns across 7 bases. After removal of 6 bases from V and 7 bases from J, the junction contained 6 bases not matched to a gene. Germline V gives CDR1 MNHEY, CDR2 SMNVEV (reference sequence). This CDR3 comprises 13 residues.

V and J are TRBV5-1 and TRBJ1-1, with D perhaps TRBD1 (5 bases). Trimming removed 1 base at V and 2 bases at J, with 12 bases between. The CDR3 is 15 residues long. In germline, CDR1 is SGHRS, CDR2 YFSETQ. For the CDR3, the DNA is TGCGCCAGCAGCTTGTTACGGGGGGTAAACACTGAAGCTTTCTTT. Encoded protein: CASSLLRGVNTEAFF.

This sequence joins TRBV6-5 and TRBJ2-1, with TRBD1 matching 7 bases. CDR1 and CDR2 (germline): MNHEY, SVGAGI. V gave up 6 bases and J gave up 4 bases; unmatched junction bases: 6. This CDR3 contains 14 residues. CDR3 bases: TGTGCCAGCAGGACAGGGAATAGTTACAATGAGCAGTTCTTC. Encoded protein: CASRTGNSYNEQFF.

V usage is TRBV7-2 and J usage is TRBJ2-3; the D gene is possibly TRBD1 (5 bases). Looked up from germline, CDR1 is SGHTA and CDR2 is FQGNSA. V was clipped by 0 bases and J by 1 base, with 8 bases between them. The CDR3 covers 15 residues. The CDR3 loop reads CASSLALGGTDTQYF. CDR3 in DNA: TGTGCCAGCAGCTTAGCGCTAGGGGGCACAGATACGCAGTATTTT.

The V gene is TRBV9, the J gene TRBJ1-6; D might be TRBD1 (5 bases). The CDR3 loop spans 15 amino acids. From germline, CDR1 is SGDLS and CDR2 YYNGEE. Trimming removed 3 bases at V and 5 bases at J, with 12 bases between. As DNA, the CDR3 is TGTGCCAGCAGCGAGCGGGACCCAAATAATTCACCCCTCCACTTT. It encodes CASSERDPNNSPLHF.

This clone has only a few counts. V and J are TRBV5-4 and TRBJ2-3; D perhaps matches TRBD2 (5 bases). V was clipped by 4 bases and J by 2 bases, with 11 bases between them. The CDR3 is 14 residues long. From germline, CDR1 is SGHNT and CDR2 YYREEE (reference sequence). For the CDR3, the DNA is TGTGCCAGCAGCCGGGATACGGACACAGATACGCAGTATTTT. Its protein is CASSRDTDTDTQYF.

The J gene is TRBJ2-5, the V gene TRBV4-1; D is perhaps TRBD2 (5 bases). V was trimmed by 2 bases and J by 5 bases, leaving 9 bases between them. The CDR3 contains 13 residues. From germline, CDR1 is MGHRA and CDR2 YSYEKL. Written as DNA, the CDR3 is TGCGCCAGCAGCCAAAAGGGAGTGGAGACCCAGTACTTC. This gives the protein CASSQKGVETQYF.

The genes are TRBV9 and TRBJ2-3; the D gene is possibly TRBD2 (6 bases). Germline CDR1 SGDLS, CDR2 YYNGEE. CDR3 size: 11 residues. V was cut by 10 bases and J by 10 bases, with 16 bases left in between. This CDR3 is CASGRGPAQYF. CDR3 DNA sequence: TGTGCCTCTGGGCGGGGCCCGGCGCAGTATTTT.

The rearrangement links TRBV3-1 (or the pseudogene TRBV3-2) to TRBJ2-2; 12 positions match TRBD2. Per germline, CDR1 LGHDT and CDR2 YNNKEL (reference sequence). V lost 5 bases and J lost 2; bases outside the gene matches: 0. The CDR3 contains 15 residues. CDR3 coding DNA: TGTGCCAGCAGCGGACTAGCGGGAAACACCGGGGAGCTGTTTTTT. It translates to CASSGLAGNTGELFF.